This record covers a single T cell receptor (beta chain). Relative to the germline gene, one junction end is altered; a read error may explain this. The sample is drawn from a study of metastatic and nonmetastatic thyroid tumors. Nobody among the patients had been given any treatment before thyroid surgery. Original handling: It was from CDR3 differences across clinicopathological groups that a distant-metastasis classifier for papillary thyroid cancer was built. Using MiXCR, TCRdb re-called clones from the PCR reads. For this entry, the V and J calls and clone size follow TCRdb and not the study's own pipeline. Of some 26,000 clones in the sample, approximately 20% are singletons; the top ten hold 4% to 5.5%. The CDR3 length is 17 residues. Germline lookup yields CDR1 SGHAT and CDR2 FQNNGV.

This sequence joins TRBV11-2 and TRBJ1-6; D is unclear. This TCR came from a female donor with papillary thyroid cancer or a benign thyroid nodule (not recorded which). Some clones in this sample may be carry-over from other donors' samples. The sequenced sample was adjacent normal tissue. The CDR3 DNA reads as TGTGTCAGCAGCACACGAGGGCTGGTGCAGGCCAATTCACCCCTCCACTTT. It encodes CVSSTRGLVQANSPLHF.